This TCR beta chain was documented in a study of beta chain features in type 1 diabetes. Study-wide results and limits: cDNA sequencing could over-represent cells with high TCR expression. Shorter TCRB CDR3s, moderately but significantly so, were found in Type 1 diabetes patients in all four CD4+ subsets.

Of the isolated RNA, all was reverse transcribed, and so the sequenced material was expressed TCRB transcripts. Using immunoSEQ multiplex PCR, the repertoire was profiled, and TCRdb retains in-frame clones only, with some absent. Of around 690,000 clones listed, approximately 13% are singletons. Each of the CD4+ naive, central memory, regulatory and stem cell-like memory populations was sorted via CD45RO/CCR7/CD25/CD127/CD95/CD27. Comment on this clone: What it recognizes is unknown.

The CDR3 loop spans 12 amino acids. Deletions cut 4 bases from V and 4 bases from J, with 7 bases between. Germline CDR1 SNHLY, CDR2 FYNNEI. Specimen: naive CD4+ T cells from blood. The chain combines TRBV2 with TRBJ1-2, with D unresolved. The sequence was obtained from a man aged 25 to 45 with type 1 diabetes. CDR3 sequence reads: CASSAQTYGYTF. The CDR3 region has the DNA TGTGCCAGCAGTGCACAAACCTATGGCTACACCTTC.